Following are 6 T cell receptor beta chains from one sample sequenced in a study of blood T cell repertoires in COVID-19. Produced via immunoSEQ multiplex PCR; TCRdb's table is partial and in-frame only. The sample carries 200,000 to 250,000 clones, just over 85% recorded once. Material for sequencing was peripheral blood. These receptors came from a man between 18 and 29 years old with active or convalescent COVID-19.

J is TRBJ2-7 and V is TRBV7-6, with a possible D match to TRBD2 (6 bases). V was cut by 2 bases and J by 4 bases, with 18 bases left in between. CDR1 and CDR2 (germline): SGHVS, FNYEAQ. The CDR3 sequence is 16 residues long. CDR3 region: CASSLRPTEGTYEQYF. CDR3 nucleotides: TGTGCCAGCAGCTTAAGACCGACAGAGGGGACTTACGAGCAGTACTTC.

A few counts support this clone. This rearrangement joins TRBV7-2 to TRBJ1-2; 8 nucleotides agree with TRBD1. This CDR3 has 15 amino acids. Per germline, CDR1 SGHTA and CDR2 FQGNSA. Germline trimming cut 2 bases from V and 2 bases from J; bases unmatched to any gene: 4. CDR3 in DNA: TGTGCCAGCAGCTTAATAGGACAGGGAAACTATGGCTACACCTTC. Encoded protein: CASSLIGQGNYGYTF.

This chain connects TRBV7-2 to TRBJ2-7, with 8 nucleotides matching TRBD2. The junction had 11 bases not matched to a gene; V was cut back by 1 base and J by 0 bases. Per the germline V gene, CDR1 is SGHTA and CDR2 is FQGNSA. The CDR3 is made up of 18 amino acids. CDR3 loop: CASSLVGRAGGSSYEQYF. CDR3 DNA sequence: TGTGCCAGCAGCTTAGTGGGTAGGGCGGGGGGTAGCTCCTACGAGCAGTACTTC.

V usage is TRBV28 and J usage is TRBJ2-7, with TRBD1 matching over 9 bases. V lost 3 bases and J lost 2; bases outside the gene matches: 11. The CDR3 loop spans 17 amino acids. Per germline, CDR1 MDHEN and CDR2 SYDVKM. In DNA form, the CDR3 reads TGTGCCAGCAGTTTTTGGACAGGGGTAGCGGAAGCCTACGAGCAGTACTTC. Translation gives CASSFWTGVAEAYEQYF.

The rearrangement uses TRBV5-4 and TRBJ2-7; 7 bases are shared with TRBD1. The V segment lost 3 bases and the J segment 1 base; nucleotides outside the gene matches: 4. The CDR3 is made up of 14 amino acids. Germline values: CDR1 SGHNT, CDR2 YYREEE (reference sequence). The CDR3, as DNA: TGTGCCAGCAGCTCCCGACAGGGTTCCTACGAGCAGTACTTC. It translates to CASSSRQGSYEQYF.

CDR3: CATSKRQGFMGTEAFF. CDR3 bases: TGTGCCACCAGCAAAAGACAGGGGTTCATGGGCACTGAAGCTTTCTTT. The chain recombines TRBV15 with TRBJ1-1; 8 positions agree with TRBD1. Germline V gives CDR1 LNHNV, CDR2 YYDKDF (reference sequence). CDR3 length: 16 residues. V shed 4 bases and J 4 bases; nucleotides not matched to a gene: 11.